This T cell receptor beta chain was observed in a study of blood T cell repertoires in COVID-19. Study as a whole: Italy, Spain and the United States were the sources of the convalescent and acute COVID-19 samples. Sources were T cells, B-cell-depleted T cells, or PBMCs; the material itself was cDNA or gDNA.

As originally analysed: For nucleated cells, counts were estimated from reference gene primer amplification. TCRdb's table, derived via immunoSEQ multiplex PCR, lists solely in-frame clones and lacks some. V, J and clone size are those of that table, while D and trimming were read from the DNA. The sample gives 110,000 or so clones, 65% to 90% of which show up once; roughly an eighth is in the top ten. Germline values: CDR1 SGHTA, CDR2 FQGNSA. The CDR3 has 16 residues. J lost 3 bases, V lost 2 bases, and 3 bases had no gene match. Sequencing was carried out using peripheral blood. The sequence derives from a human donor in a cohort sampled during active COVID-19. The chain couples TRBV7-2 to TRBJ2-1, with TRBD2 matching over 11 bases. CDR3: CASSLHGTSGYNEQFF. The DNA of the CDR3 is TGTGCCAGCAGCTTACATGGGACTAGCGGCTACAATGAGCAGTTCTTC.